The rows below give T cell receptor beta chains drawn from one sample of a study of T cell responses to AZD1222 COVID-19 vaccine. Produced via immunoSEQ multiplex PCR; TCRdb's table is partial and in-frame only. The data contain roughly 120,000 clones, 87% of them singletons. Sequencing used peripheral blood, obtained 28 days after the second AZD1222 dose. These receptors came from an adult who received the AZD1222 COVID-19 vaccine. Each CDR3 is given with its conserved first and last residue. A D gene is named only where the DNA matches it firmly. A clone size is listed for some rows: how often the clone was seen (once, few, many), or a class if it is expanded.

>once|TRBJ2-7|NA|TRBV18
TGTGCCAGCTCACCAGTCGGCAGGGGATTAGGGGAGCAGTACTTC
CASSPVGRGLGEQYF
>NA|TRBJ2-3|NA|TRBV4-2
TGTGCCAGCAGCCAAGATCCCAACGGGAAGGGAGATACGCAGTATTTT
CASSQDPNGKGDTQYF
>NA|TRBJ2-4|NA|TRBV5-5
TGTGCCAGCAGCTCCCAATTATATGGGGTTCTCGAGTACTTC
CASSSQLYGVLEYF
>NA|TRBJ2-2|NA|TRBV7-3
TGTGCCAGCAGCTTATTAAGTCGGGGAAACACCGGGGAGCTGTTTTTT
CASSLLSRGNTGELFF
>NA|TRBJ2-7|NA|TRBV11-2
TGTGCCAGCAGCTTAAGTGGAGAACTCTACGAGCAGTACTTC
CASSLSGELYEQYF
>NA|TRBJ2-3|NA|TRBV5-1
TGCGCCAGCAGCTTGGACTCGACTAGCACAGATACGCAGTATTTT
CASSLDSTSTDTQYF
>NA|TRBJ2-3|NA|TRBV4-2
TGTGCCAGCAGCCAACCCTTAGCGGAGATAAGCACAGATACGCAGTATTTT
CASSQPLAEISTDTQYF
>NA|TRBJ1-6|NA|TRBV9
TGTGCCAGCAGCGTAGAACAGGGACATTCACCCCTCCACTTT
CASSVEQGHSPLHF
>once|TRBJ2-1|NA|TRBV19
TGTGCCAGTAGTATAGGGGTAACTGAGCAGTTCTTC
CASSIGVTEQFF
>once|TRBJ1-1|TRBD1|TRBV2
TGTGCCAGCAGTGAGCAGGGGACAGGATGGATGAACACTGAAGCTTTCTTT
CASSEQGTGWMNTEAFF
>NA|TRBJ2-7|TRBD2|TRBV2
TGTGCCAGCAGTGGCGGGGGGCTCCACGAGCAGTACTTC
CASSGGGLHEQYF